Here is one TCR beta chain with its context. Original processing methods: The assay estimated nucleated cells by amplifying reference gene primers. This table comes from immunoSEQ multiplex PCR, and its TCRdb copy is limited to in-frame clones, with some not included. From that table come the V and J calls and clone size; the DNA was used to work out D and trimming. The data contain hundreds of thousands of clones, around 83% of them singletons. The data were taken from a study of blood T cell repertoires in COVID-19. Study information: There were acute and convalescent COVID-19 samples, and they came from the United States, Italy and Spain. T cells, B-cell-depleted T cells, or PBMCs supplied cDNA or gDNA.

The TCR sequence derives from a woman over 75 with acute or convalescent COVID-19. Sample: peripheral blood.

The CDR3 here is CASSSPSGGRTDTQYF. In DNA, the CDR3 is TGTGCCAGCAGCTCTCCGAGCGGGGGGCGCACAGATACGCAGTATTTT. The chain has TRBV5-5 and TRBJ2-3, with 9 nucleotides matching TRBD2. V lost 3 bases and J lost 1; bases outside the gene matches: 6. CDR3 length: 16 residues. Germline CDR1 and CDR2: SGHKS and YYEKEE (reference sequence).